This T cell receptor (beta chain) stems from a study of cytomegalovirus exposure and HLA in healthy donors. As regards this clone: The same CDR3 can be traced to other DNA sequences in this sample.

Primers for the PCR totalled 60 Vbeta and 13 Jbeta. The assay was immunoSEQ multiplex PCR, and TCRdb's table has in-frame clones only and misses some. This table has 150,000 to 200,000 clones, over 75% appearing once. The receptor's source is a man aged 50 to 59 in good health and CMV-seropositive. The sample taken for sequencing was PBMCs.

CDR3 sequence (DNA): TGTGCCAGCAGGAGACTAGCGGGGGGCACAGATACGCAGTATTTT. Amino acid sequence: CASRRLAGGTDTQYF. The chain has TRBV2 and TRBJ2-3; 12 bases are shared with TRBD2. Germline CDR1 SNHLY, CDR2 FYNNEI. This CDR3 has 15 amino acids. V trimming: 6 bases; J trimming: 1 base; junction bases outside the gene matches: 2.